Sequencing of this T cell receptor (beta chain) was carried out in a study of beta chain features in type 1 diabetes. Study-wide points: Naive, central memory and Treg TCRB repertoires seemed to resemble each other more closely in patients than they did in healthy donors. Type 1 diabetes patients showed a moderate but significant shortening of TCRB CDR3s in all four CD4+ subsets. PCR might favor shorter templates, equally in patients and controls. VDJ junctions in type 1 diabetes patients carried more deletions and fewer insertions.

This clone has only a few counts. Its antigen is unidentified. V lost 3 bases and J 2 bases, leaving 20 bases between the germline ends. The V gene's germline CDR1 is SQVTM and CDR2 ANQGSEA. This CDR3 comprises 17 residues. Reverse transcription of all isolated RNA meant that expressed TCRB transcripts were sequenced. Profiling relied on immunoSEQ multiplex PCR, and the TCRdb table lists in-frame clones only, not all of them. The repertoire consists of a few hundred thousand clones, with approximately 16% occurring once and the leading ten covering 0.015%. Material: naive CD4+ T cells from blood. This clonotype originated in a man aged 18-30 years with type 1 diabetes. The V and J genes are TRBV29-1 and TRBJ2-1; TRBD1 is a possible D gene (6 bases). This CDR3 is CSVDPGTISHTYNEQFF. Written as DNA, the CDR3 is TGCAGCGTTGATCCCGGGACAATCAGCCATACCTACAATGAGCAGTTCTTC.